This is a list of T cell receptor beta chains from one sample in a study of neurological immune-mediated disorders. One entry per CDR3 protein, called by TCRdb with MiXCR from the 5' RACE reads. The sample has around 69,000 distinct CDR3 sequences, roughly a tenth seen once. The sequencing sample was made of PBMCs. These receptor sequences come from a man aged 30 to 39 in good health. Each CDR3 is given with its conserved first and last residue. A D gene is named only where the DNA matches it firmly. Clone sizes are given selectively: once, few, many, or a class where the clone is expanded.

clone_size	j_call	v_call	d_call	cdr3_aa	cdr3_nt
many	TRBJ2-5	TRBV28	-	CASSPRGGLEKTQYF	TGTGCCAGCAGCCCTAGGGGAGGTTTAGAAAAGACCCAGTACTTC
many	TRBJ2-2	TRBV10-3	TRBD2	CAITTSPAGNTGELFF	TGTGCCATCACCACTTCGCCAGCGGGAAACACCGGGGAGCTGTTTTTT
many	TRBJ2-1	TRBV28	TRBD2	CASNSLSGTSASSYNEQFF	TGTGCCAGCAACTCACTATCCGGGACTAGCGCCAGCTCCTACAATGAGCAGTTCTTC
many	TRBJ2-7	TRBV20-1	TRBD1	CSAARDRVSDYEQYF	TGCAGTGCTGCACGGGACAGGGTTTCGGATTACGAGCAGTACTTC
many	TRBJ2-1	TRBV6-6	TRBD2	CASSYSFQAGALNEQFF	TGTGCCAGCAGTTACTCGTTTCAGGCGGGAGCGCTCAATGAGCAGTTCTTC
many	TRBJ2-7	TRBV10-3	-	CATESRDPTYEQYF	TGTGCCACCGAAAGCCGGGACCCGACCTACGAGCAGTACTTC
many	TRBJ1-5	TRBV20-1	TRBD1	CSAREDRAAQPQHF	TGCAGTGCTAGAGAGGACAGGGCGGCCCAGCCCCAGCATTTT
many	TRBJ2-7	TRBV4-1	TRBD1	CASSPTGTGDYEQYF	TGCGCCAGCAGCCCGACCGGGACAGGGGACTACGAGCAGTACTTC
many	TRBJ1-6	TRBV20-1	TRBD1	CSARSPKQGAGNSPLHF	TGCAGTGCTAGAAGTCCCAAGCAGGGGGCGGGTAATTCACCCCTCCACTTT
many	TRBJ2-5	TRBV24-1	-	CATSDGTQETQYF	TGTGCCACCAGTGATGGGACCCAAGAGACCCAGTACTTC
many	TRBJ2-5	TRBV27	-	CASSTIVGETQYF	TGTGCCAGCAGTACCATTGTGGGGGAGACCCAGTACTTC
many	TRBJ2-3	TRBV20-1	-	CSLTSGPTDTDTQYF	TGCAGTTTAACGTCCGGCCCAACAGACACAGATACGCAGTATTTT
many	TRBJ2-3	TRBV29-1	-	CSVEQGLTDTQYF	TGCAGCGTTGAACAGGGGCTCACAGATACGCAGTATTTT
few	TRBJ1-3	TRBV14	-	CASSQDRHSGNTIYF	TGTGCCAGCAGCCAAGACCGGCACTCTGGAAACACCATATATTTT
many	TRBJ1-1	TRBV3-1	-	CASSQDITGAEAFF	TGTGCCAGCAGCCAAGATATAACGGGTGCTGAAGCTTTCTTT
many	TRBJ2-3	TRBV27	TRBD2	CASSSPRTSGSYSTDTQYF	TGTGCCAGCAGTTCCCCTCGGACTAGCGGGAGCTATAGCACAGATACGCAGTATTTT
-	TRBJ2-5	TRBV20-1	-	CSHSTGYQETQYF	TGCAGCCACTCAACCGGATACCAAGAGACCCAGTACTTC
many	TRBJ1-5	TRBV12-3/TRBV12-4	-	CASSHTLQAGAAQHF	TGTGCCAGCAGTCACACCCTCCAGGCGGGGGCAGCCCAGCATTTT
many	TRBJ1-1	TRBV5-1	-	CASSLMGPGTNTEAFF	TGCGCCAGCAGCTTGATGGGGCCGGGCACGAACACTGAAGCTTTCTTT
many	TRBJ1-4	TRBV7-6	-	CASSTGRNEKLFF	TGTGCCAGCAGCACGGGACGGAATGAAAAACTGTTTTTT
many	TRBJ2-2	TRBV20-1	TRBD1	CSARVGQVANTGELFF	TGCAGTGCTAGAGTAGGACAGGTTGCGAACACCGGGGAGCTGTTTTTT
-	TRBJ1-3	TRBV12-3/TRBV12-4	-	CASTTGDGNTIYF	TGTGCCAGCACCACAGGTGACGGAAACACCATATATTTT
-	TRBJ1-4	TRBV19	TRBD1	CASSPSDRVGEKLFF	TGTGCCAGTAGTCCGTCGGACAGGGTCGGAGAAAAACTGTTTTTT
many	TRBJ2-3	TRBV6-5	TRBD2	CASSSRAGASLTDTQYF	TGTGCCAGCAGTTCCCGAGCGGGAGCGAGCCTCACAGATACGCAGTATTTT
few	TRBJ1-1	TRBV6-2/TRBV6-3	-	CASSYGGGDTEAFF	TGTGCCAGCAGTTACGGAGGAGGGGATACTGAAGCTTTCTTT
-	TRBJ1-4	TRBV6-6	-	CASSYGGACNEKLFF	TGTGCCAGCAGTTACGGGGGGGCCTGTAATGAAAAACTGTTTTTT
many	TRBJ2-5	TRBV27	-	CASGRGLYQETQYF	TGTGCCAGCGGACGGGGGCTATACCAAGAGACCCAGTACTTC
few	TRBJ1-4	TRBV5-1	-	CASSLGGNDEKLFF	TGCGCCAGCAGCTTGGGGGGTAACGATGAAAAACTGTTTTTT
many	TRBJ2-1	TRBV24-1	-	CATSDFGQEYNEQFF	TGTGCCACCAGTGATTTTGGGCAGGAATACAATGAGCAGTTCTTC
many	TRBJ2-1	TRBV9	-	CASSLMDEQFF	TGTGCCAGCAGCTTGATGGATGAGCAGTTCTTC
-	TRBJ2-1	TRBV28	TRBD2	CASSPPGREDTQFF	TGTGCCAGCAGTCCACCAGGGAGGGAGGATACGCAGTTCTTC
many	TRBJ2-3	TRBV25-1	-	CASSGGDTQYF	TGTGCCAGCAGTGGGGGAGATACGCAGTATTTT
many	TRBJ2-2	TRBV27	-	CASSLSWGTGNTGELFF	TGTGCCAGCAGTTTAAGTTGGGGGACGGGGAACACCGGGGAGCTGTTTTTT
many	TRBJ1-6	TRBV7-2	-	CASSLGGQINSPLHF	TGTGCCAGCAGCTTAGGGGGCCAGATTAATTCACCCCTCCACTTT
many	TRBJ2-7	TRBV29-1	-	CSVGAAPGEQYF	TGCAGCGTTGGCGCAGCCCCTGGCGAGCAGTACTTC
-	TRBJ2-7	TRBV28	-	CASSLGLDRGEQYF	TGTGCCAGCAGTTTGGGGTTAGACCGGGGCGAGCAGTACTTC
many	TRBJ1-2	TRBV20-1	-	CSARESGGYYGYTF	TGCAGTGCTAGAGAGTCTGGGGGGTACTATGGCTACACCTTC
many	TRBJ2-3	TRBV6-4	TRBD1	CASSPGTGGDTQYF	TGTGCCAGCAGTCCCGGGACAGGGGGGGATACGCAGTATTTT
many	TRBJ2-3	TRBV12-3/TRBV12-4	TRBD2	CASTPGAGGTLAGDTDTQYF	TGTGCCAGCACCCCAGGGGCAGGGGGCACACTAGCGGGGGACACAGATACGCAGTATTTT
many	TRBJ1-3	TRBV28	-	CASRPYYSGNTIYF	TGTGCCAGCAGGCCGTACTACTCTGGAAACACCATATATTTT
-	TRBJ2-3	TRBV21-1	-	CATTVGGSGISTDTHYF	TGTGCCACGACGGTCGGCGGAAGCGGAATTAGCACAGATACGCATTATTTT
many	TRBJ2-3	TRBV28	TRBD2	CASGGASGVTDTQYF	TGTGCCAGTGGGGGTGCTAGCGGCGTCACAGATACGCAGTATTTT
many	TRBJ2-5	TRBV29-1	-	CSVQTNAETQYF	TGCAGCGTGCAGACCAATGCGGAGACCCAGTACTTC
many	TRBJ2-7	TRBV20-1	TRBD2	CSASRLAGDYEQYF	TGCAGTGCTAGTCGGCTAGCGGGAGACTACGAGCAGTACTTC
many	TRBJ2-1	TRBV5-1	TRBD2	CASSRAGVRDEQFF	TGCGCCAGCAGCCGAGCGGGAGTGAGGGATGAGCAGTTCTTC
many	TRBJ2-5	TRBV5-1	-	CASSPARGSAETQYF	TGCGCCAGCAGCCCCGCCCGCGGTAGCGCGGAGACCCAGTACTTC
many	TRBJ1-6	TRBV5-1	-	CASQDSYNSPLHF	TGCGCCAGCCAAGACAGTTATAATTCACCCCTCCACTTT
many	TRBJ1-1	TRBV20-1	-	CSARLGAWVGTEAFF	TGCAGTGCTAGATTAGGGGCCTGGGTGGGCACTGAAGCTTTCTTT
few	TRBJ2-7	TRBV29-1	-	CSVEVGHEQYF	TGCAGCGTTGAGGTCGGGCACGAGCAGTACTTC
many	TRBJ1-1	TRBV19	TRBD1	CAISIGTGGGTEAFF	TGTGCCATCTCGATCGGGACAGGGGGAGGCACTGAAGCTTTCTTT
many	TRBJ2-1	TRBV12-3/TRBV12-4	TRBD2	CASRERLAGVNEQFF	TGTGCCAGCAGGGAGAGACTAGCGGGAGTCAATGAGCAGTTCTTC
many	TRBJ1-1	TRBV12-3/TRBV12-4	-	CASSPRRGRAEAFF	TGTGCCAGCAGTCCCCGTAGGGGGAGGGCGGAAGCTTTCTTT
many	TRBJ1-1	TRBV28	TRBD1	CASSFSGGRAEAFF	TGTGCCAGCAGTTTTTCAGGGGGACGGGCTGAAGCTTTCTTT
many	TRBJ2-7	TRBV29-1	-	CSVDVTGTSYEQYF	TGCAGCGTCGACGTTACCGGGACCTCCTACGAGCAGTACTTC
many	TRBJ2-5	TRBV20-1	TRBD1	CSARDDVRQGARETQYF	TGCAGTGCTAGAGATGACGTGAGACAGGGGGCGAGAGAGACCCAGTACTTC
many	TRBJ2-3	TRBV5-1	-	CASSLGQAVDTQYF	TGCGCCAGCAGCTTGGGGCAGGCCGTGGATACGCAGTATTTT
many	TRBJ2-7	TRBV5-1	-	CASSLRVPGSYEQYF	TGCGCCAGCAGCTTACGGGTACCAGGATCCTACGAGCAGTACTTC
many	TRBJ2-7	TRBV15	TRBD2	CATSSAGVREQYF	TGTGCCACCAGCAGTGCGGGAGTTCGCGAGCAGTACTTC
many	TRBJ2-5	TRBV18	-	CASSPRTATREETQYF	TGTGCCAGCTCACCCAGGACAGCCACCAGGGAAGAGACCCAGTACTTC
many	TRBJ2-7	TRBV7-2	-	CASSIDIGLSRRSWEQYF	TGTGCCAGCAGCATCGACATCGGACTATCCCGAAGGTCTTGGGAGCAGTACTTC